This paragraph reports one T cell receptor beta chain. Its antigen remains unidentified. This entry belongs to a study of cytomegalovirus exposure and HLA in healthy donors. Researchers ran the PCR with 60 Vbeta and 13 Jbeta primers. Profiling relied on immunoSEQ multiplex PCR, and the TCRdb table lists in-frame clones only, not all of them. The sample includes about 100,000 clones, 65% to 80% seen only once; the top ten take roughly 7.7%. Likely unrecorded immune exposures existed in these nominally healthy donors. General study points: Later work associated over 15,000 TCR beta sequences with HLA alleles at 0.05 false discovery rate. In an earlier analysis, about 87% or about 30%: the productive usage of most TCR beta V segments.

The clonotype comes from a man aged 40-49 years in good health and CMV-seropositive. The specimen was PBMCs.

CDR3 DNA: TGTGCCAGCAGCTTCCGCGGGCGGGATAATTCACCCCTCCACTTT. Encoded protein: CASSFRGRDNSPLHF. The V gene is TRBV5-5, the J gene TRBJ1-6; D remains ambiguous. There are 15 residues in the CDR3. The germline V gene encodes CDR1 SGHKS and CDR2 YYEKEE (reference sequence). The ends were cut back, 2 bases at V and 5 bases at J, with 11 bases in the middle.